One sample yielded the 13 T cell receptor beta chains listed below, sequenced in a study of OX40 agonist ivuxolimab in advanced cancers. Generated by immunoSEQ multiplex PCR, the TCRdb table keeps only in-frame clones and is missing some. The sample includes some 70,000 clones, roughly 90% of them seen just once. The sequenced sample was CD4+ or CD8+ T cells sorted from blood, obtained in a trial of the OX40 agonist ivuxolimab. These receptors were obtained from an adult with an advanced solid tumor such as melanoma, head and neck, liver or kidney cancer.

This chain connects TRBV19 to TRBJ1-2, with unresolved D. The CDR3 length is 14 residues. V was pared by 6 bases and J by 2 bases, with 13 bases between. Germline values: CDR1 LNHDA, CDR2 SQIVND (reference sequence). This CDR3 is CASRDSSGNYGYTF. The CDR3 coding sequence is TGTGCCAGTAGGGACTCGTCGGGAAACTATGGCTACACCTTC.

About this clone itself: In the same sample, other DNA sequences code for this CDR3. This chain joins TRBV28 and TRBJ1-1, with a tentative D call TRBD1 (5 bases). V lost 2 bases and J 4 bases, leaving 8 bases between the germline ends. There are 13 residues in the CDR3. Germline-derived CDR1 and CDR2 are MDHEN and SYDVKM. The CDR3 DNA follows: TGTGCCAGCAGTTTAGGGGGGGGCACTGAAGCTTTCTTT. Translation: CASSLGGGTEAFF.

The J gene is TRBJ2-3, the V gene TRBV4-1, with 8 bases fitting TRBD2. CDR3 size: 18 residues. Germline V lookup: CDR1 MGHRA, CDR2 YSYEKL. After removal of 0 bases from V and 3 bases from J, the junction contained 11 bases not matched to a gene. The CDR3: CASSQEIDSGARTDTQYF. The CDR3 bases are TGCGCCAGCAGCCAAGAGATTGATAGCGGGGCAAGGACAGATACGCAGTATTTT.

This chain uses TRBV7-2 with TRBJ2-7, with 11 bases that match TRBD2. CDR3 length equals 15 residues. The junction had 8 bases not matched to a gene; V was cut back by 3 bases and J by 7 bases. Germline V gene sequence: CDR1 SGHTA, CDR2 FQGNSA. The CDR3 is CASSLYATSGSEQYF. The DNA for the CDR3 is TGTGCCAGCAGCTTGTACGCCACTAGCGGGAGTGAGCAGTACTTC. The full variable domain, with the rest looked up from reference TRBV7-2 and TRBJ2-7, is GAGVSQSPSNKVTEKGKDVELRCDPISGHTALYWYRQSLGQGLEFLIYFQGNSAPDKSGLPSDRFSAERTGGSVSTLTIQRTQQEDSAVYLCASSLYATSGSEQYFGPGTRLTVT.

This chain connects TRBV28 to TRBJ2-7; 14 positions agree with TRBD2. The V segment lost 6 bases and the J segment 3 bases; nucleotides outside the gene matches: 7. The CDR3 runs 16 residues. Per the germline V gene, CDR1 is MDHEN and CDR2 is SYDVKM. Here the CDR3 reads CASRLSGTSGSYEQYF. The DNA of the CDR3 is TGTGCCAGCAGACTTTCGGGGACTAGCGGGAGCTACGAGCAGTACTTC.

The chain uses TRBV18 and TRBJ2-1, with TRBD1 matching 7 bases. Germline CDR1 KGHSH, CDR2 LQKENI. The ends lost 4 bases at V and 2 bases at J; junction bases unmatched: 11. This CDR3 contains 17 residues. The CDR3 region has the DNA TGTGCCAGCTCACGACGAACAGGGGCGATCACCTACAATGAGCAGTTCTTC. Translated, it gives CASSRRTGAITYNEQFF.

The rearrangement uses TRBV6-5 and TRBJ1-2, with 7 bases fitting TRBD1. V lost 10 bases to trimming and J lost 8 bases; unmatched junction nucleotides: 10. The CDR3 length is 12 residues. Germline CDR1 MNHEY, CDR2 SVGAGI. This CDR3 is CATRTTGLGYTF. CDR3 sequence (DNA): TGTGCCACCCGTACGACAGGGCTAGGCTACACCTTC.

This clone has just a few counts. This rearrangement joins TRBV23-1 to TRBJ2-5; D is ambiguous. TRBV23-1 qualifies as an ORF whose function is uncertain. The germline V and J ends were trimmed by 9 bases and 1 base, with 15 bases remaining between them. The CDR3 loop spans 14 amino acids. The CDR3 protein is CARLLLDIQETQYF. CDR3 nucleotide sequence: TGCGCCAGGCTCCTCCTGGATATCCAAGAGACCCAGTACTTC.

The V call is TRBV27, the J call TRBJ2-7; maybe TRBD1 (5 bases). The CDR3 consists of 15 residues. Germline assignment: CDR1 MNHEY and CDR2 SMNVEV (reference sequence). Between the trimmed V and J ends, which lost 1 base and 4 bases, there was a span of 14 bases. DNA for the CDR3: TGTGCCAGCAGTTTATATCTGGGGCGCGGATACGAGCAGTACTTC. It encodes CASSLYLGRGYEQYF.

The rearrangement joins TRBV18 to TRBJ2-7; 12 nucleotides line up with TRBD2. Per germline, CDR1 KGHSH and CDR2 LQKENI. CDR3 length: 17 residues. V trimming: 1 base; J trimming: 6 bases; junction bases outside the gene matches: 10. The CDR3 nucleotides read TGTGCCAGCTCACCACAAGGGGCGGCTAGCGGGAGGGGCGAGCAGTACTTC. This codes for CASSPQGAASGRGEQYF.

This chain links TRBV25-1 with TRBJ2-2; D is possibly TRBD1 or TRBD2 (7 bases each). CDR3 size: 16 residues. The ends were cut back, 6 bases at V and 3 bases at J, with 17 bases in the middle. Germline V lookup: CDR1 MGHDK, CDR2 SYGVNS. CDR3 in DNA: TGTGCCAGCAGCGGGGAGGGGCAGGGGGACACCGGGGAGCTGTTTTTT. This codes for CASSGEGQGDTGELFF.

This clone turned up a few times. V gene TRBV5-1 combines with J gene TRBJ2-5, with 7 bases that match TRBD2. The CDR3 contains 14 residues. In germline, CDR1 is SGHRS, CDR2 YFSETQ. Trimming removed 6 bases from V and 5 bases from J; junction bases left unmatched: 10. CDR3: CASKGGPLSETQYF. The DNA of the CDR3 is TGCGCCAGCAAGGGAGGGCCGCTTTCGGAGACCCAGTACTTC.

CDR3 in DNA: TGTGCCAGCAGCTCTGACCGGGGGCTCCGAGCTTTCTTT. This sequence encodes CASSSDRGLRAFF. The V call is TRBV5-8, the J call TRBJ1-1; D perhaps matches TRBD1 (6 bases). V lost 3 bases, J lost 10 bases, and 16 bases lay in between. The CDR3 length is 13 residues. The germline gives CDR1 SGHTS, CDR2 YDEGEE.